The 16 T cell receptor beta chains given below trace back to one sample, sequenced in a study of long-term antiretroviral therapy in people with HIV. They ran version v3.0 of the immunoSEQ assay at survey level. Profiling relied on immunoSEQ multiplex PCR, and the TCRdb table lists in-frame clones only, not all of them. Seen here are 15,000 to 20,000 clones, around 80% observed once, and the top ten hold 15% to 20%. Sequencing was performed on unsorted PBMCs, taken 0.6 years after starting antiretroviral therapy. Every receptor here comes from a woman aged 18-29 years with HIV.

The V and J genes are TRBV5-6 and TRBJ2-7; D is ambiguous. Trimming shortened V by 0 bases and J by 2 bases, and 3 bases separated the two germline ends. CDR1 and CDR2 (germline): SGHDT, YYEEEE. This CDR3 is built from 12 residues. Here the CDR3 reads CASSLAPYEQYF. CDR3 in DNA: TGTGCCAGCAGCTTGGCCCCCTACGAGCAGTACTTC.

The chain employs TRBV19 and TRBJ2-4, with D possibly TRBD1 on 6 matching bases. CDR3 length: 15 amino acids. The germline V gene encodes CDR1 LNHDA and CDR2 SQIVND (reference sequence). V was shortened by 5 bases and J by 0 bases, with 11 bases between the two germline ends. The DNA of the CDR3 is TGTGCCAGTAGTGCCGGGACACTAGCCAAAAACATTCAGTACTTC. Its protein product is CASSAGTLAKNIQYF.

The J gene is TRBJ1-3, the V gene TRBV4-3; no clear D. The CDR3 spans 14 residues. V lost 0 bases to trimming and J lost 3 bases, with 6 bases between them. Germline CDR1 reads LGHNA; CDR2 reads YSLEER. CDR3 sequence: CASSQESDGNTIYF. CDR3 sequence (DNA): TGCGCCAGCAGCCAAGAATCAGATGGAAACACCATATATTTT.

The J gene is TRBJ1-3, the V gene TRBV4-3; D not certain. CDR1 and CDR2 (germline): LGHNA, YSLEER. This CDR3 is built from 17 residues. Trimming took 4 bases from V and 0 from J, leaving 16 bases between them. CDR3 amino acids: CASSRRLSADSGNTIYF. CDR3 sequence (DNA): TGCGCCAGCAGCCGGAGATTGTCGGCGGACTCTGGAAACACCATATATTTT.

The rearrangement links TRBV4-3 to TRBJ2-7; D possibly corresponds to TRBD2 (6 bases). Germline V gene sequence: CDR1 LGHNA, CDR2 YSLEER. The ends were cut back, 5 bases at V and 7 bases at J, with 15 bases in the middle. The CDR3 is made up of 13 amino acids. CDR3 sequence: CASSLAAGREQYF. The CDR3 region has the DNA TGCGCCAGCAGCTTGGCGGCAGGGAGGGAGCAGTACTTC.

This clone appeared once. The CDR3 region is CASSLSASSYNEQFF. CDR3 DNA sequence: TGTGCCAGCAGCTTGAGTGCGAGCTCCTACAATGAGCAGTTCTTC. This chain connects TRBV7-9 to TRBJ2-1; D gene unclear. The V and J ends lost 3 bases and 0 bases respectively, with 9 bases between them. The CDR3 consists of 15 residues. Germline assignment: CDR1 SEHNR and CDR2 FQNEAQ (reference sequence).

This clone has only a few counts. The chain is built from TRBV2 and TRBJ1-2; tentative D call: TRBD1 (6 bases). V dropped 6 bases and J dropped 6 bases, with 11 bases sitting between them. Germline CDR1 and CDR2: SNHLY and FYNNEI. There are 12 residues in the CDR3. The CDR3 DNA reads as TGTGCCAGCAGCGGGACATCGCATGGCTACACCTTC. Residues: CASSGTSHGYTF.

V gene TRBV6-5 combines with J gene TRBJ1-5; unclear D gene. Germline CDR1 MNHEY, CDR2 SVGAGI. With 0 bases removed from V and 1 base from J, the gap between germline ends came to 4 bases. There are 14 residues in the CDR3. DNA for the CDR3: TGTGCCAGCAGTTACTCGCAAAGCAATCAGCCCCAGCATTTT. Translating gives CASSYSQSNQPQHF.

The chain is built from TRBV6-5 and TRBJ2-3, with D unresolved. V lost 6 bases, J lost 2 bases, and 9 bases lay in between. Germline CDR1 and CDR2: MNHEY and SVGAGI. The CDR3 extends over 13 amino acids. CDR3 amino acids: CASRSRYTDTQYF. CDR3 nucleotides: TGTGCCAGCAGATCGAGATACACAGATACGCAGTATTTT.

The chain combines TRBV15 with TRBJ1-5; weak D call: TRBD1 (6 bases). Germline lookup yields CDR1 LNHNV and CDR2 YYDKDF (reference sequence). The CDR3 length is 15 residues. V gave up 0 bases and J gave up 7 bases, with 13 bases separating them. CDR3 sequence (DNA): TGTGCCACCAGCAGAGATGGAGGGGGAACACAGCCCCAGCATTTT. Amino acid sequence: CATSRDGGGTQPQHF.

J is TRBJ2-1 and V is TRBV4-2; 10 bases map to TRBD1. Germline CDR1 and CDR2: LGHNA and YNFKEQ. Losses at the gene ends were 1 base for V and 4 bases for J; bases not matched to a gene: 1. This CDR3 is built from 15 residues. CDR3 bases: TGTGCCAGCAGCCAAGCGGGACAGGGGTACAATGAGCAGTTCTTC. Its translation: CASSQAGQGYNEQFF.

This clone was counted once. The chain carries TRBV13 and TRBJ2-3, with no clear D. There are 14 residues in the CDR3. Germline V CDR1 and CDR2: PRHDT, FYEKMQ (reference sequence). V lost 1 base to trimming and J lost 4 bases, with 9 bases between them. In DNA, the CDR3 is TGTGCCAGCAGCTTAGTGACAACACCAGATACGCAGTATTTT. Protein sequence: CASSLVTTPDTQYF.

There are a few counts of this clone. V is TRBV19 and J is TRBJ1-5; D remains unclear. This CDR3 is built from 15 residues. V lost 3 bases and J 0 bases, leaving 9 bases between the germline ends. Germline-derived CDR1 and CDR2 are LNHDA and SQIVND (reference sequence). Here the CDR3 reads CASSIRTYSNQPQHF. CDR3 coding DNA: TGTGCCAGTAGTATTAGGACGTATAGCAATCAGCCCCAGCATTTT.

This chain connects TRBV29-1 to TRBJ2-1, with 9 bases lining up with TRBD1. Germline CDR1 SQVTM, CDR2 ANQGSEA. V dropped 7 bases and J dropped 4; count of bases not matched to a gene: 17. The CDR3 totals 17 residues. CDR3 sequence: CSAWAGIGTGRYNEQFF. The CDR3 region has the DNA TGCAGCGCCTGGGCGGGGATAGGGACAGGGCGTTACAATGAGCAGTTCTTC.

The CDR3 spells CASSQGIVSGNTIYF. For the CDR3, the DNA is TGCGCCAGCAGCCAAGGAATAGTCTCTGGAAACACCATATATTTT. This chain uses TRBV4-3 with TRBJ1-3; unclear D gene. The CDR3 loop spans 15 amino acids. Trimming removed 1 base at V and 0 bases at J, with 7 bases between. The germline gives CDR1 LGHNA, CDR2 YSLEER.

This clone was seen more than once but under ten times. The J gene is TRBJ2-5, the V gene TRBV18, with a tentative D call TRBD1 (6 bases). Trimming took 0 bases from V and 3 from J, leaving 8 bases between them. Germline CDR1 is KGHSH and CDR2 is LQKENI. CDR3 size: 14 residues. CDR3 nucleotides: TGTGCCAGCTCACCACCGACAGGCAAAGAGACCCAGTACTTC. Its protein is CASSPPTGKETQYF.